This T cell receptor beta chain was profiled in a study of blood T cell repertoires in COVID-19 (TCRdb year 2020). As for the study more broadly: Samples covering the acute and convalescent phases of COVID-19 were provided by collaborators in the United States, Italy and Spain. The prospective study material was composed of cDNA or gDNA derived from T cells, B-cell-depleted T cells, or PBMCs. The dataset comprised deeply sampled blood TCRbeta repertoires from subjects exposed to, actively infected with, or recovered from COVID-19. The repertoires were released in a freely available public database intended as a resource for research on the immune response to SARS-CoV-2. Samples were obtained from the ongoing ImmuneRACE study (first 160 participants) and from some 1,200 subjects provided by 6 global collaborators. Sample metadata almost always included a de-identified subject ID, COVID-19 status, age in years and sex. Where available, HLA class I and class II types were obtained from metadata supplied by the sample provider rather than from assay-based typing. Paper-wide results and their limitations: The amount of clinical and demographic metadata varied by source and participant and was provided uncurated.

On this clone: Its antigen is not yet known. Per-nucleotide qualities are absent, and no much larger clonotype sits a single base away.

The collaborating institutions used their own protocols to collect whole blood in K2EDTA tubes. Collaborator samples were shipped for TCRbeta analysis as frozen whole blood, isolated PBMCs, or DNA extracted from either sample type. The immunoSEQ Assay, a bias-controlled multiplex PCR, was used to amplify TCRbeta CDR3 regions from genomic DNA. Per the original workflow: Nucleated cell counts per sample were estimated from amplification of reference gene primers within the assay. To quantify the absolute abundance of each unique TCRbeta CDR3 rearrangement, sequence reads were collapsed and filtered. Productive Simpson clonality was computed per sample as the square root of Simpson's diversity index over productive rearrangements. TCRdb holds this immuneACCESS table with in-frame rearrangements only. Some clones are missing; in checked studies, unresolved V genes explain under half, and the rest has no known cause. The V and J calls and clone size were taken over from that table, and D and trimming were inferred from the DNA. This sample comprises just under 65,000 clones, 83% of them detected only once. The ten largest clones take up about 5.9% of the sample.

From the cysteine through the phenylalanine, the CDR3 covers 18 amino acids. Just the 54-base CDR3 DNA is kept, in frame starting at base 1. Sequences SGHAT (CDR1) and FQNNGV (CDR2) are obtained from the germline V gene. Trimming takes 7 bases off V and 5 bases off J; junction bases not matched to a gene: 12. The chain was built from TRBV11-2 and TRBJ2-1; the central 15 bases match TRBD2. Sequenced input: peripheral blood. This TCR came from a human donor in a cohort sampled during active COVID-19. CDR3 sequence: CASIPGLAGGSLNNEQFF. Here is the DNA: TGTGCCAGCATCCCGGGACTAGCGGGGGGTTCCCTTAACAATGAGCAGTTCTTC.